The rows below give T cell receptor beta chains drawn from one sample of a study of response to subunit inactivated influenza vaccine. TCRdb re-analysed the RT-PCR reads in MiXCR, keeping a single row per CDR3 protein. The sample carries about 500,000 distinct CDR3 sequences, 16% recorded once. Specimen: CD4+ T cells sorted from PBMCs, collected less than 30 months after vaccination. These receptors all stem from a man aged 50 to 69 who received an inactivated influenza vaccine. Both conserved end residues are part of each CDR3. Fields, in order: D gene, V gene, J gene, clone size, CDR3 protein, CDR3 DNA. The D gene is left open where the match is weak. Expanded clones are given a class, and other clones once, few, many or no size at all.

d_gene: NA; v_gene: TRBV14; j_gene: TRBJ1-1; abundance: few; CDR3aa: CASSQGVKTEAFF; CDR3nt: TGTGCCAGCAGCCAGGGTGTAAAGACTGAAGCTTTCTTT
d_gene: NA; v_gene: TRBV30; j_gene: TRBJ1-1; abundance: few; CDR3aa: CAWNLPWGGSNTEAFF; CDR3nt: TGTGCCTGGAATCTGCCTTGGGGGGGGAGTAACACTGAAGCTTTCTTT
d_gene: TRBD1; v_gene: TRBV5-1; j_gene: TRBJ2-7; abundance: few; CDR3aa: CASRVTGGESYEQYF; CDR3nt: TGCGCCAGCAGAGTTACAGGGGGCGAGTCCTACGAGCAGTACTTC
d_gene: NA; v_gene: TRBV29-1; j_gene: TRBJ2-5; abundance: few; CDR3aa: CSVEESRHQQETQYF; CDR3nt: TGCAGCGTTGAAGAAAGCAGGCACCAACAAGAGACCCAGTACTTC
d_gene: NA; v_gene: TRBV7-2; j_gene: TRBJ2-1; abundance: NA; CDR3aa: CASSLVFGVYNEQFF; CDR3nt: TGTGCCAGCAGCTTAGTTTTTGGCGTTTACAATGAGCAGTTCTTC
d_gene: TRBD1; v_gene: TRBV2; j_gene: TRBJ2-5; abundance: NA; CDR3aa: CASRQTRDSAISQYF; CDR3nt: TGTGCCAGCAGGCAAACCAGGGACAGCGCCATCTCTCAGTACTTC
d_gene: TRBD1; v_gene: TRBV7-9; j_gene: TRBJ1-2; abundance: many; CDR3aa: CASTPTGTAYGYTF; CDR3nt: TGTGCCAGCACCCCGACCGGGACAGCCTATGGCTACACCTTC
d_gene: NA; v_gene: TRBV6-1; j_gene: TRBJ2-2; abundance: few; CDR3aa: CASRRDPSNTGELFF; CDR3nt: TGTGCCAGCAGAAGAGACCCCTCGAACACCGGGGAGCTGTTTTTT
d_gene: TRBD2; v_gene: TRBV20-1; j_gene: TRBJ2-7; abundance: few; CDR3aa: CSARLAVSSYEQYF; CDR3nt: TGCAGTGCTAGGCTAGCGGTTAGCTCCTACGAGCAGTACTTC
d_gene: NA; v_gene: TRBV20-1; j_gene: TRBJ1-5; abundance: NA; CDR3aa: CSATDRGKGPYNHAQHF; CDR3nt: TGCAGTGCTACCGACCGCGGGAAAGGACCATACAATCATGCCCAGCATTTT
d_gene: NA; v_gene: TRBV29-1; j_gene: TRBJ2-5; abundance: few; CDR3aa: CSVEGFLGYQETQYF; CDR3nt: TGCAGCGTTGAAGGATTTCTTGGTTATCAAGAGACCCAGTACTTC
d_gene: TRBD1; v_gene: TRBV10-3; j_gene: TRBJ1-1; abundance: NA; CDR3aa: CAISEPRQGGNTEAFF; CDR3nt: TGTGCCATCAGTGAGCCACGACAGGGTGGGAACACTGAAGCTTTCTTT
d_gene: NA; v_gene: TRBV10-3; j_gene: TRBJ2-5; abundance: NA; CDR3aa: CAISEAGLREETQYF; CDR3nt: TGTGCCATCAGTGAGGCGGGACTTCGGGAAGAGACCCAGTACTTC
d_gene: TRBD2; v_gene: TRBV4-1; j_gene: TRBJ2-1; abundance: NA; CDR3aa: CASSQSSSGGFANEQFF; CDR3nt: TGCGCCAGCAGCCAAAGCTCTAGCGGGGGGTTCGCCAATGAGCAGTTCTTC
d_gene: NA; v_gene: TRBV4-1; j_gene: TRBJ2-5; abundance: NA; CDR3aa: CASSYAGTQYF; CDR3nt: TGCGCCAGCAGCTACGCCGGGACCCAGTACTTC
d_gene: NA; v_gene: TRBV28; j_gene: TRBJ2-7; abundance: NA; CDR3aa: CASSDGAMTYEQYF; CDR3nt: TGTGCCAGCAGTGATGGGGCTATGACCTACGAGCAGTACTTC
d_gene: NA; v_gene: TRBV24-1; j_gene: TRBJ2-3; abundance: NA; CDR3aa: CATSDPSPGEADTQYF; CDR3nt: TGTGCCACCAGTGATCCCTCCCCAGGGGAGGCAGATACGCAGTATTTT
d_gene: NA; v_gene: TRBV5-6; j_gene: TRBJ1-1; abundance: NA; CDR3aa: CASSPSQGDAEAFF; CDR3nt: TGTGCCAGCTCCCCCTCTCAGGGTGATGCTGAAGCTTTCTTT
d_gene: NA; v_gene: TRBV29-1; j_gene: TRBJ2-2; abundance: NA; CDR3aa: CTADRRVGELFF; CDR3nt: TGCACCGCCGACCGGAGGGTCGGGGAGCTGTTTTTT
d_gene: TRBD2; v_gene: TRBV20-1; j_gene: TRBJ2-1; abundance: few; CDR3aa: CSARRAGGPNEQFF; CDR3nt: TGCAGTGCTAGGAGGGCGGGGGGGCCTAATGAGCAGTTCTTC
d_gene: NA; v_gene: TRBV5-1; j_gene: TRBJ2-3; abundance: NA; CDR3aa: CASSLGGKGTDTQYF; CDR3nt: TGCGCCAGCAGCTTGGGTGGGAAGGGCACAGATACGCAGTATTTT
d_gene: TRBD2; v_gene: TRBV5-1; j_gene: TRBJ2-1; abundance: few; CDR3aa: CASSLTAGTSGGASYNEQFF; CDR3nt: TGCGCCAGCAGCTTGACAGCCGGGACTAGCGGGGGGGCATCCTACAATGAGCAGTTCTTC
d_gene: NA; v_gene: TRBV5-1; j_gene: TRBJ2-7; abundance: NA; CDR3aa: CASSLAMGSEQYF; CDR3nt: TGCGCCAGCAGCTTGGCCATGGGTTCCGAGCAGTACTTC
d_gene: NA; v_gene: TRBV20-1; j_gene: TRBJ2-3; abundance: NA; CDR3aa: CSASQVGTLPDTQYF; CDR3nt: TGCAGTGCTAGTCAGGTGGGGACTCTCCCAGATACGCAGTATTTT
d_gene: NA; v_gene: TRBV7-6; j_gene: TRBJ2-2; abundance: NA; CDR3aa: CASSFALGRGELFF; CDR3nt: TGTGCCAGCAGCTTCGCCTTGGGTCGGGGGGAGCTGTTTTTT
d_gene: NA; v_gene: TRBV20-1; j_gene: TRBJ2-7; abundance: NA; CDR3aa: CSARSGAETYEQYF; CDR3nt: TGCAGTGCTAGATCGGGGGCCGAGACCTACGAGCAGTACTTC
d_gene: NA; v_gene: TRBV9; j_gene: TRBJ2-3; abundance: few; CDR3aa: CASSVGVSVSTDTQYF; CDR3nt: TGTGCCAGCAGCGTAGGTGTCAGCGTTAGCACAGATACGCAGTATTTT
d_gene: NA; v_gene: TRBV9; j_gene: TRBJ2-2; abundance: many; CDR3aa: CASSPSRGELFF; CDR3nt: TGTGCCAGCAGCCCGTCCCGAGGGGAGCTGTTTTTT
d_gene: TRBD1; v_gene: TRBV12-3/TRBV12-4; j_gene: TRBJ2-1; abundance: few; CDR3aa: CASSSGTGPQFF; CDR3nt: TGTGCCAGCAGTTCCGGGACAGGGCCTCAGTTCTTC
d_gene: NA; v_gene: TRBV6-1; j_gene: TRBJ1-1; abundance: few; CDR3aa: CASSPRSWGVTEAFF; CDR3nt: TGTGCCAGCAGCCCTCGCTCTTGGGGGGTGACTGAAGCTTTCTTT
d_gene: TRBD2; v_gene: TRBV4-2; j_gene: TRBJ2-4; abundance: NA; CDR3aa: CASSQEPSGALAKNIQYF; CDR3nt: TGTGCCAGCAGCCAAGAGCCTAGCGGGGCCCTAGCCAAAAACATTCAGTACTTC
d_gene: TRBD1; v_gene: TRBV10-3; j_gene: TRBJ2-1; abundance: NA; CDR3aa: CAIGTGSSYNEQFF; CDR3nt: TGTGCCATTGGGACAGGGAGCTCCTACAATGAGCAGTTCTTC
d_gene: NA; v_gene: TRBV19; j_gene: TRBJ2-2; abundance: NA; CDR3aa: CASRNTGTGELFF; CDR3nt: TGTGCCAGTAGGAATACAGGTACCGGGGAGCTGTTTTTT
d_gene: TRBD1; v_gene: TRBV7-8; j_gene: TRBJ2-7; abundance: few; CDR3aa: CASSLRDRGNYEQYF; CDR3nt: TGTGCCAGCAGCTTAAGGGACAGGGGAAATTACGAGCAGTACTTC
d_gene: TRBD1; v_gene: TRBV30; j_gene: TRBJ2-2; abundance: few; CDR3aa: CAWNARGKTGELFF; CDR3nt: TGTGCCTGGAATGCCAGGGGGAAGACCGGGGAGCTGTTTTTT
d_gene: NA; v_gene: TRBV20-1; j_gene: TRBJ2-3; abundance: few; CDR3aa: CSASRGRITDTQYF; CDR3nt: TGCAGTGCTAGCAGGGGAAGGATCACAGATACGCAGTATTTT
d_gene: TRBD1; v_gene: TRBV5-1; j_gene: TRBJ1-5; abundance: many; CDR3aa: CASSPGQGNQPQHF; CDR3nt: TGCGCCAGCAGCCCCGGACAGGGCAATCAGCCCCAGCATTTT
d_gene: TRBD1; v_gene: TRBV6-2/TRBV6-3; j_gene: TRBJ1-2; abundance: NA; CDR3aa: CASSQQGYHYGYTF; CDR3nt: TGTGCCAGCAGCCAACAGGGGTATCACTATGGCTACACCTTC